The entry below gives a single T cell receptor (beta chain) sequence along with its context. The data belong to a study of technical replicates of blood from several donors. The CDR3 is 11 amino acids. Germline V gives CDR1 DFQATT, CDR2 SNEGSKA (reference sequence). The protocol was immunoSEQ multiplex PCR, while the TCRdb copy is restricted to in-frame clones and leaves out a portion. Of approximately 52,000 clones listed, approximately 90% were seen once; the top ten hold 3.5% to 4.5%. The sequenced sample consisted of PBMCs. This chain links TRBV20-1 with TRBJ1-1; D unresolved. The TCR sequence derives from a human donor in good health. Some clones in this sample may be carry-over from other donors' samples. The CDR3 DNA follows: TGCAGCCCTATTCAGAACACTGAAGCTTTCTTT. This codes for CSPIQNTEAFF.